Sequencing of this T cell receptor beta chain was carried out in a study of blood T cell repertoires in COVID-19. V lost 0 bases to trimming and J lost 6 bases, with 7 bases between them. Germline V gene data show CDR1 as SGHNT and CDR2 as YYREEE (reference sequence). The CDR3 extends over 14 amino acids. The sample holds a few counts of this clone. The data were produced by immunoSEQ multiplex PCR, yet TCRdb's version contains in-frame clones alone and is incomplete. The table includes some 250,000 clones, around 86% detected once. J is TRBJ1-6 and V is TRBV5-4, with D hard to call. The sequenced sample was peripheral blood. The source is a woman between 25 and 40 years old who had recovered from COVID-19. CDR3 nucleotides: TGTGCCAGCAGCTTGGACAGTGCTAATTCACCCCTCCACTTT. Translation gives CASSLDSANSPLHF.